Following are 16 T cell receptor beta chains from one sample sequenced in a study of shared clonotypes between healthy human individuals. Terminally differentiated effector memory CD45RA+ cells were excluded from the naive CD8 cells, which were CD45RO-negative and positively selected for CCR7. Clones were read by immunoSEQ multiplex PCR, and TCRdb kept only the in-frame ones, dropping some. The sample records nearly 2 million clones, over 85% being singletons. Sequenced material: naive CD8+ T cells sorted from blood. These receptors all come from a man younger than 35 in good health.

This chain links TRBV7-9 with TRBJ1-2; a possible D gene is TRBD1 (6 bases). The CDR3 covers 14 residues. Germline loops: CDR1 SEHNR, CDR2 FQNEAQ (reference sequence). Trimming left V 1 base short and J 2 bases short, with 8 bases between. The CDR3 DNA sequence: TGTGCCAGCAGCTTAGTAGGACAGAACTATGGCTACACCTTC. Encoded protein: CASSLVGQNYGYTF.

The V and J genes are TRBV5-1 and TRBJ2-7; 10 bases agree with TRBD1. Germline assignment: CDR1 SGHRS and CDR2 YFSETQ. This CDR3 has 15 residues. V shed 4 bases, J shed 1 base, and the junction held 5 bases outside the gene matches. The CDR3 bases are TGCGCCAGCAGCGTGGACAGGGGGGTTTCCTACGAGCAGTACTTC. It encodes CASSVDRGVSYEQYF.

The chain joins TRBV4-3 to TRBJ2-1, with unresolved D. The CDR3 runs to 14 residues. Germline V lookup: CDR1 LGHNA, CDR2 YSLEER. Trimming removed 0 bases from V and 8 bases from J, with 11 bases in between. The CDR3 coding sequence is TGCGCCAGCAGCCAAGATGGGATGCAAGATGAGCAGTTCTTC. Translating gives CASSQDGMQDEQFF.

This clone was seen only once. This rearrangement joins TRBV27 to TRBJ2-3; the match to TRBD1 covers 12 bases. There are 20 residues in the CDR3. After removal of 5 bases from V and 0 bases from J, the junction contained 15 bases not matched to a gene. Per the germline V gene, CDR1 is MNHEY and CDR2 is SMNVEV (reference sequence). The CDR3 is CASSPGTGGEWGQSTDTQYF. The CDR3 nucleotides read TGTGCCAGCAGTCCAGGGACAGGGGGCGAGTGGGGACAAAGCACAGATACGCAGTATTTT.

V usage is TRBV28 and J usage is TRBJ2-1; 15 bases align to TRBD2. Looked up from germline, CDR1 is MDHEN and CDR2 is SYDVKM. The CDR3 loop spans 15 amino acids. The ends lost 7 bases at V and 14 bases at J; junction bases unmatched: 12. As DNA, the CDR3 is TGTGCCAGCACTGCCGGGACTAGCGGGAGGCATGGGGAGTTCTTC. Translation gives CASTAGTSGRHGEFF. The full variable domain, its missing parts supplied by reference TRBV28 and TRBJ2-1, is DVKVTQSSRYLVKRTGEKVFLECVQDMDHENMFWYRQDPGLGLRLIYFSYDVKMKEKGDIPEGYSVSREKKERFSLILESASTNQTSMYLCASTAGTSGRHGEFFGPGTRLTVL.

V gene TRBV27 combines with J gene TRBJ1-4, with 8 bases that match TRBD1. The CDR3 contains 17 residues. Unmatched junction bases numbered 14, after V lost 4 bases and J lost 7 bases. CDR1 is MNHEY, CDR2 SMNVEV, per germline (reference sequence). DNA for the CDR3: TGTGCCAGCAGTTCCGTTTTCCAGGACAGGGAAAGTGAAAAACTGTTTTTT. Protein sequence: CASSSVFQDRESEKLFF.

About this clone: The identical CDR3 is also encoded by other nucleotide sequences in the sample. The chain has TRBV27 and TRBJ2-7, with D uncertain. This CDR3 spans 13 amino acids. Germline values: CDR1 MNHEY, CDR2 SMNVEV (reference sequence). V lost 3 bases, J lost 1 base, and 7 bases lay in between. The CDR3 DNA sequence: TGTGCCAGCAGTTTTTACAGTTCCTACGAGCAGTACTTC. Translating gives CASSFYSSYEQYF.

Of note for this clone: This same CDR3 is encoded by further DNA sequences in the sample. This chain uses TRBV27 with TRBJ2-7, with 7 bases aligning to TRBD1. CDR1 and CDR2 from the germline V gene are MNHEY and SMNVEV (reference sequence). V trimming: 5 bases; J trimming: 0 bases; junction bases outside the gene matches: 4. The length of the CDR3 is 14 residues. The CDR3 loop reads CASSLTGPSYEQYF. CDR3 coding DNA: TGTGCCAGCAGTCTGACAGGGCCCTCCTACGAGCAGTACTTC.

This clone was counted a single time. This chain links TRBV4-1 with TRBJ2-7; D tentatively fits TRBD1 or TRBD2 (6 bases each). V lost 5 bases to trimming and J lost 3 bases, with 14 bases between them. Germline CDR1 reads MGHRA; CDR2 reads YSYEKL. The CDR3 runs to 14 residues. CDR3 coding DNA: TGCGCCAGCAGCTACAGTAGGGGGGACTACGAGCAGTACTTC. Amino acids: CASSYSRGDYEQYF.

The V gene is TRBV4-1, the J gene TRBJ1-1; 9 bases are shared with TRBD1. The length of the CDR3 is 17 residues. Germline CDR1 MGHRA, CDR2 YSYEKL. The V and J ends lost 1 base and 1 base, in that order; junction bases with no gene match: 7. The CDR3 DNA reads TGCGCCAGCAGCCAAGGCCCGGGGACAGGGCAGAACACTGAAGCTTTCTTT. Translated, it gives CASSQGPGTGQNTEAFF.

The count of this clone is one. CDR3: CASSLRGGETQYF. The CDR3, as DNA: TGTGCCAGCAGCTTAAGAGGGGGAGAGACCCAGTACTTC. The rearrangement links TRBV7-3 to TRBJ2-5; a possible D gene is TRBD1 (6 bases). The CDR3 covers 13 residues. Trimming stripped 1 base from V and 4 bases from J, with 7 bases between. In germline, CDR1 is SGHTA, CDR2 FQGTGA.

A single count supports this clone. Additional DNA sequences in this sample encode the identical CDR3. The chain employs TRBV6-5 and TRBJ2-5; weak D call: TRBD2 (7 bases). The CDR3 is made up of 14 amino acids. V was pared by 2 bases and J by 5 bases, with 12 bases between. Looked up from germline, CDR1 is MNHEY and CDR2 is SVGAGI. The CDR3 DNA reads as TGTGCCAGCAGTTACGGGGAGGGGGGCGAGACCCAGTACTTC. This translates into CASSYGEGGETQYF.

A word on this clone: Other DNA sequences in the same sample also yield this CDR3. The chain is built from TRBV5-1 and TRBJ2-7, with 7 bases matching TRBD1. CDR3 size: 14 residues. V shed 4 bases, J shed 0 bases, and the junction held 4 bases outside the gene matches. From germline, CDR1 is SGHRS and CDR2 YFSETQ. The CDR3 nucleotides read TGCGCCAGCAGCCAAGGGGACAGCTCCTACGAGCAGTACTTC. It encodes CASSQGDSSYEQYF.

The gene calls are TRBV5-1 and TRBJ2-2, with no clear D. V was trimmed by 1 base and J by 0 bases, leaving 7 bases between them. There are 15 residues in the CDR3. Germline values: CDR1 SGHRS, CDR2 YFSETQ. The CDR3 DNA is TGCGCCAGCAGCTTGTACAGCCCGAACACCGGGGAGCTGTTTTTT. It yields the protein CASSLYSPNTGELFF.

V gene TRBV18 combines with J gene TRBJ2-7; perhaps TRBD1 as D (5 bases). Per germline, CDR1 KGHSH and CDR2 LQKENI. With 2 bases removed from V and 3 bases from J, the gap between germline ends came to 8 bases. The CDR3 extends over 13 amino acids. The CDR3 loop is CASSPDSIYEQYF. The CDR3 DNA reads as TGTGCCAGCTCACCAGACAGCATCTACGAGCAGTACTTC.

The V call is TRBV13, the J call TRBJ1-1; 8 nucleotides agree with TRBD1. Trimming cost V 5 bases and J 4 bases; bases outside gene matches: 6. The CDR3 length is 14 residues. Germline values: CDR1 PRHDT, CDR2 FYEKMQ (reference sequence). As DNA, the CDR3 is TGTGCCAGCAGCGCGGTACAGGGGGGCACTGAAGCTTTCTTT. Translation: CASSAVQGGTEAFF.